This T cell receptor beta chain was sequenced during a study of cytomegalovirus exposure and HLA in healthy donors. Study-level points and caveats: Diagnosis of cytomegalovirus status made by the classifier reportedly showed high specificity and sensitivity. The study put 150 or so TCR beta chains on its list as cytomegalovirus-associated.

Primers: 60 Vbeta forward and 13 Jbeta reverse. Sequencing used immunoSEQ multiplex PCR; TCRdb keeps in-frame clones, though not all of them. The sample contains nearly 200,000 clones, 80% to 85% of which appear only once. The CDR3 totals 15 residues. Germline values: CDR1 KGHSH, CDR2 LQKENI. The V segment lost 4 bases and the J segment 1 base; nucleotides outside the gene matches: 6. With respect to this clone: The target antigen is unknown.

Sequenced material: PBMCs. The chain couples TRBV18 to TRBJ2-5, with 7 bases that match TRBD1. The clonotype was recovered from a woman between 45 and 65 years old in good health and CMV-seropositive. CDR3 residues: CASSRPGQSQETQYF. The CDR3 bases are TGTGCCAGCTCACGACCGGGACAGAGCCAAGAGACCCAGTACTTC.